This T cell receptor beta chain was recorded in a study of T cell repertoires in cytomegalovirus infection. Worth noting for this clonotype: Its cognate antigen is unknown.

V gave up 5 bases and J gave up 3 bases, with 13 bases separating them. The CDR3 consists of 14 residues. Germline values: CDR1 SGHTA, CDR2 FQGNSA. TCRdb analysed the reads with MiXCR anew, one entry per CDR3 protein. The sample consists of around 110,000 distinct CDR3 sequences, 9.5% to 13% of them appearing once. This TCR derives from a human donor in good health (CMV status not recorded). Some clones in this sample may be carry-over from other donors' samples. The specimen was PBMCs, sequenced either directly or after in vitro stimulation (not recorded which). The genes are TRBV7-2 and TRBJ1-2; D might be TRBD1 (5 bases). The CDR3 spells CASSRDQVDYGYTF. The CDR3, as DNA: TGTGCCAGCAGCCGGGACCAAGTTGACTATGGCTACACCTTC.